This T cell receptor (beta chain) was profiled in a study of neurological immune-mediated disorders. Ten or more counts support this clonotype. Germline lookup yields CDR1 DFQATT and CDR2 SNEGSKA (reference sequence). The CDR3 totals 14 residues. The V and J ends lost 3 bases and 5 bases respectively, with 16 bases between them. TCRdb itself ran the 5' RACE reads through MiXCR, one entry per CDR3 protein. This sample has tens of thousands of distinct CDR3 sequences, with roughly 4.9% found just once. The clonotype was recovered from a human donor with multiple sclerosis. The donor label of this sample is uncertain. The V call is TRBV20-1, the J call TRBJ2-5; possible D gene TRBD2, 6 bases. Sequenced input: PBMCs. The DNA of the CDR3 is TGCAGTGCTAGTTCCGGAGGGGATGGGGAGACCCAGTACTTC. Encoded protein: CSASSGGDGETQYF.